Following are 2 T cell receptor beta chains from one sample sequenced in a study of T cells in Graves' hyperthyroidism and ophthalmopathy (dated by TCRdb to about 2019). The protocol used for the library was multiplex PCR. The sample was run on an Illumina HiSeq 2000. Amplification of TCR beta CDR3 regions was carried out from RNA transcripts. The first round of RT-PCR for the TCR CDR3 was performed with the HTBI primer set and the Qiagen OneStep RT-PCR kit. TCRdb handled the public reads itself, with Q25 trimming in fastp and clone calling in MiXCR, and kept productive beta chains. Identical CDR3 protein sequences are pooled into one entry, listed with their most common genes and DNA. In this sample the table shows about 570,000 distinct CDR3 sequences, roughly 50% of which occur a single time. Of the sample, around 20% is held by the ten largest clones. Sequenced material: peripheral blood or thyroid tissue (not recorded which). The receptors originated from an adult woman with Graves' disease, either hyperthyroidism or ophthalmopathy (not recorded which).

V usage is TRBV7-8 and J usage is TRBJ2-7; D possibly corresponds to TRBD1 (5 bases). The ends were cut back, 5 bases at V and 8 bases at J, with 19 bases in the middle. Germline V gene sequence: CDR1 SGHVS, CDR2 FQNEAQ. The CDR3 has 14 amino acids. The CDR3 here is CASSTAQVGPQQYF. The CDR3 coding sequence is TGTGCCAGCAGCACTGCCCAGGTGGGGCCCCAGCAGTACTTC.

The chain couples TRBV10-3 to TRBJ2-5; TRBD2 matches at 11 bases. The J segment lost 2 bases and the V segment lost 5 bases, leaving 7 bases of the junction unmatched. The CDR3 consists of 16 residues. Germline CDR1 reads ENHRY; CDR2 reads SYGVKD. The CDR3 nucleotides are TGTGCCATCAGTACCCTAGCGGGAGGATCTCAAGAGACCCAGTACTTC. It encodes CAISTLAGGSQETQYF.